This record covers a single TCR beta chain. Its antigen is as yet unknown. The study ran its PCR with 60 Vbeta and 13 Jbeta primers. Libraries were prepared by immunoSEQ multiplex PCR; TCRdb keeps only in-frame clonotypes and omits some of them. Its table lists around 76,000 clones. This sample is drawn from a study of cytomegalovirus exposure and HLA in healthy donors. Study conclusions and caveats: Later analysis showed TCR association rates varying by HLA locus, highest for DRB1 and lowest for HLA-C. A likely sequencing artifact accounted for one observed cluster of highly shared sequence variants. Productive status was seen about 90% or about 30% of the time for most TCR beta V segments in an earlier analysis.

The clonotype originates from a man in his forties or fifties in good health and CMV-seronegative. The sequencing input was PBMCs.

The CDR3 coding sequence is TGCGCCAGCAGCCAAGGGGACAGATACACAGATACGCAGTATTTT. Translated, it gives CASSQGDRYTDTQYF. The rearrangement uses TRBV4-3 and TRBJ2-3; 7 positions match TRBD1. There are 15 residues in the CDR3. CDR1 is LGHNA, CDR2 YSLEER, per germline. The ends lost 1 base at V and 2 bases at J; junction bases unmatched: 3.